Presented here are 26 T cell receptor beta chains from one specimen sequenced in a study of Graves' ophthalmopathy and Graves' hyperthyroidism. Scientists amplified the TCR beta CDR3 regions from RNA transcripts. First-round RT-PCR relied on HTBI primers, and a second-round multiplex PCR came next. TCRdb recomputed calls from the multiplex PCR reads with MiXCR, one row per CDR3 protein. This sample has approximately 700,000 distinct CDR3 sequences, with about two fifths found just once. Sequencing input: peripheral blood. These TCRs come from an adult man with Graves' ophthalmopathy.

This clonotype was recorded at least ten times. V usage is TRBV10-3 and J usage is TRBJ1-1; D is unclear. Trimming cost V 0 bases and J 11 bases, with 16 bases left between them. CDR3 length equals 14 residues. Looked up from germline, CDR1 is ENHRY and CDR2 is SYGVKD. DNA for the CDR3: TGTGCCATCAGTGAGTCGTTGGTTGGAGGAGATGCTTTCTTT. The encoded protein is CAISESLVGGDAFF.

This clonotype was picked up many times. V usage is TRBV29-1 and J usage is TRBJ1-2, with D possibly matching TRBD1 (5 bases). CDR1 and CDR2 from the germline V gene are SQVTM and ANQGSEA. Trimming left V 4 bases short and J 2 bases short, with 11 bases between. The CDR3 contains 13 residues. This CDR3 reads CSVVGGWNYGYTF. CDR3 sequence (DNA): TGCAGCGTTGTGGGGGGTTGGAACTATGGCTACACCTTC.

This clonotype was counted a few times. The genes are TRBV7-9 and TRBJ1-4; D may be TRBD1 (5 bases). Per the germline V gene, CDR1 is SEHNR and CDR2 is FQNEAQ (reference sequence). Deletions cut 0 bases from V and 2 bases from J, with 13 bases between. The CDR3 is 17 residues long. CDR3 DNA: TGTGCCAGCAGCTTAGCGGTGGGGGAGAGGACTAATGAAAAACTGTTTTTT. This encodes CASSLAVGERTNEKLFF.

This clonotype was seen just once. A read error is possible here, since a much larger clone lies one base away. V and J are TRBV7-2 and TRBJ2-5; tentative D call: TRBD1 (5 bases). The CDR3 sequence is 14 residues long. Germline lookup yields CDR1 SGHTA and CDR2 FQGNSA. Trimming shortened V by 0 bases and J by 2 bases, and 7 bases separated the two germline ends. CDR3 loop: CASSLATDQETQYF. The CDR3 region has the DNA TGTGCCAGCAGCTTAGCGACAGATCAAGAGACCCAGTACTTC.

Notes on this clonotype: As the CDR3 is not closed by the conserved phenylalanine or tryptophan, this likely results from a read error. This chain uses TRBV7-9 with TRBJ2-3; TRBD2 matches 9 bases. The V gene's germline CDR1 is SEHNR and CDR2 FQNEAQ (reference sequence). The CDR3 has 16 amino acids. V gave up 1 base and J gave up 4 bases; unmatched junction bases: 6. CDR3 amino acids: CASSLGAAGGADTQYL. CDR3 bases: TGTGCCAGCAGCTTAGGAGCAGCGGGGGGTGCAGATACGCAGTATTTG.

The table lists this clonotype with many counts. The chain recombines TRBV4-3 with TRBJ1-5, with D unclear. Trimming removed 0 bases at V and 4 bases at J, with 7 bases between. The CDR3 is made up of 14 amino acids. Germline-derived CDR1 and CDR2 are LGHNA and YSLEER. This chain's CDR3 is CASSQDERNQPQHF. The CDR3 bases are TGCGCCAGCAGCCAAGATGAGCGGAATCAGCCCCAGCATTTT.

The chain joins TRBV7-9 to TRBJ1-5; TRBD1 is a possible D gene (5 bases). The V end lost 1 base, the J end lost 14 bases, and 15 bases lay between the germline ends. The CDR3 covers 13 residues. The germline V gene encodes CDR1 SEHNR and CDR2 FQNEAQ (reference sequence). The CDR3 is CASSLGRGAYEHF. The DNA for the CDR3 is TGTGCCAGCAGCTTAGGAAGAGGGGCCTACGAGCATTTT.

Notes on this clonotype: The junction and the germline gene differ at one end; a read error may be behind it. The chain is built from TRBV15 and TRBJ2-6; 9 bases fit TRBD1. The length of the CDR3 is 14 residues. From germline, CDR1 is LNHNV and CDR2 YYDKDF (reference sequence). DNA of the CDR3: TGTGCCACCAGCAGAGGACAGGGGGACAACGTCCTGACTTTC. It translates to CATSRGQGDNVLTF.

With respect to this clonotype: Compared with germline, one end of the junction differs, possibly owing to a read error. The genes are TRBV6-6 and TRBJ1-2; possibly TRBD1 for D (5 bases). The CDR3 is 17 residues long. CDR1 and CDR2 from the germline V gene are MNHNY and SVGAGI (reference sequence). The CDR3 loop is CASSGTGSPRLDCGYTF. Here the CDR3 DNA reads TGCGCCAGCTCCGGGACCGGCTCCCCTCGCCTCGACTGTGGCTACACCTTC.

This clonotype was seen repeatedly, ten times or more. The chain couples TRBV7-2 to TRBJ1-2; weak D call: TRBD1 (6 bases). The CDR3 sequence is 14 residues long. The germline V and J ends were trimmed by 1 base and 3 bases, with 9 bases remaining between them. From germline, CDR1 is SGHTA and CDR2 FQGNSA. The CDR3 bases are TGTGCCAGCAGCTTAGGGGCAGGGGACTATGGCTACACCTTC. It specifies CASSLGAGDYGYTF.

J is TRBJ2-5 and V is TRBV7-9; 9 bases fit TRBD2. Germline V lookup: CDR1 SEHNR, CDR2 FQNEAQ (reference sequence). V shed 4 bases, J shed 4 bases, and the junction held 16 bases outside the gene matches. The length of the CDR3 is 18 residues. DNA for the CDR3: TGTGCCAGCAGCTCACTCCTTGGGGCTAGCGGGATTGGAGAGACCCAGTACTTC. It codes for CASSSLLGASGIGETQYF.

The chain recombines TRBV19 with TRBJ2-7; D gene ambiguous. CDR1 is LNHDA, CDR2 SQIVND, per germline (reference sequence). Trimming stripped 1 base from V and 4 bases from J, with 14 bases between. CDR3 length: 15 amino acids. CDR3 DNA: TGTGCCAGTAGTATAGCGTACGCGGCCATTTACGAGCAGTACTTC. It specifies CASSIAYAAIYEQYF.

The chain combines TRBV6-5 with TRBJ2-5, with D maybe TRBD2 (5 bases). The CDR3 has 14 residues. Germline V gene data show CDR1 as MNHEY and CDR2 as SVGAGI. Trimming stripped 8 bases from V and 3 bases from J, with 16 bases between. CDR3 nucleotide sequence: TGTGCCAGCGTTACTGGAGGACCTGAAGAGACCCAGTACTTC. Translation gives CASVTGGPEETQYF.

This chain connects TRBV29-1 to TRBJ1-1, with D possibly TRBD1 on 6 matching bases. V lost 4 bases and J 8 bases, leaving 23 bases between the germline ends. There are 15 residues in the CDR3. Germline CDR1 and CDR2: SQVTM and ANQGSEA. The CDR3 reads CSVGGSGGPGIEAFF. The CDR3 DNA is TGCAGCGTTGGAGGGTCTGGGGGCCCAGGCATCGAAGCTTTCTTT.

The sample holds many counts of this clonotype. The rearrangement uses TRBV6-9 and TRBJ1-5; D call uncertain. V was shortened by 5 bases and J by 2 bases, with 16 bases between the two germline ends. Germline loops: CDR1 MNHGY, CDR2 SVAAGI. CDR3 size: 16 residues. Written as DNA, the CDR3 is TGTGCCAGCAGTCAGACTTGGAGAAATGGCAATCAGCCCCAGCATTTT. Encoded protein: CASSQTWRNGNQPQHF.

This clonotype was found a few times. The chain is built from TRBV24-1 and TRBJ2-3; TRBD2 matches at 10 bases. The trim removed 3 bases at V and 1 base at J, leaving 12 bases unmatched. CDR1 is KGHDR, CDR2 SFDVKD, per germline. There are 19 residues in the CDR3. The DNA for the CDR3 is TGTGCCACCAGTGATCCGGCCAGCGGGAGGGTTCAGGGCACAGATACGCAGTATTTT. Residues: CATSDPASGRVQGTDTQYF.

The chain joins TRBV10-3 to TRBJ1-4, with TRBD1 as a possible D gene (6 bases). Germline loops: CDR1 ENHRY, CDR2 SYGVKD. The ends were cut back, 11 bases at V and 7 bases at J, with 23 bases in the middle. The CDR3 has 15 residues. In DNA, the CDR3 is TGTGCCTGGGAGGGGGGACTCCCAGGAGGTGAAAAACTGTTTTTT. Its protein product is CAWEGGLPGGEKLFF.

V is TRBV3-1 and J is TRBJ1-2, with 7 bases aligning to TRBD1. The CDR3 has 15 residues. Germline CDR1 reads LGHDT; CDR2 reads YNNKEL (reference sequence). The V segment lost 1 base and the J segment 4 bases; nucleotides outside the gene matches: 6. CDR3 sequence reads: CASSQGRAGGYGYTF. The CDR3 coding sequence is TGTGCCAGCAGCCAAGGGCGGGCAGGGGGCTATGGCTACACCTTC.

On this clonotype: The conserved final phenylalanine or tryptophan is absent from the CDR3, which likely points to a read error. It is unclear where the CDR3 begins or ends on the DNA, so no DNA is shown, and the CDR3 is as TCRdb lists it. The chain joins TRBV29-1 to TRBJ1-3; TRBD1 is the table's D call and was not checked against the DNA. Germline V lookup: CDR1 SQVTM, CDR2 ANQGSEA. The CDR3 is 9 residues long, ends included. The CDR3 is CSVEGDGNT.

In its sample, this clonotype was seen many times. The genes are TRBV5-1 and TRBJ1-1; no clear D. The CDR3 spans 12 residues. CDR1 is SGHRS and CDR2 is YFSETQ in the germline V gene. V gave up 0 bases and J gave up 7 bases, with 7 bases separating them. CDR3 in DNA: TGCGCCAGCAGCTTGGTCGGGAGTGAAGCTTTCTTT. It codes for CASSLVGSEAFF.

The rearrangement links TRBV10-3 to TRBJ1-1; the D gene is possibly TRBD1 (5 bases). Germline V CDR1 and CDR2: ENHRY, SYGVKD. V gave up 10 bases and J gave up 0 bases, with 15 bases separating them. The CDR3 is 14 amino acids. The CDR3 nucleotides are TGTGCCAGCATCTCCGGGACGGTGAACACTGAAGCTTTCTTT. Its translation is CASISGTVNTEAFF.

For this clonotype: At one boundary the junction diverges from the germline segment, which might be a read error. This sequence joins TRBV19 and TRBJ2-5; no firm D call. This CDR3 is built from 11 residues. Germline CDR1 is LNHDA and CDR2 is SQIVND (reference sequence). DNA of the CDR3: TGTGCCAGTAGTATGGAAGAGACCCGGTACTTC. Its translation is CASSMEETRYF.

This clonotype was seen ten or more times. The chain employs TRBV12-3 or TRBV12-4 and TRBJ1-6; the D is unclear. V gave up 5 bases and J gave up 7 bases, with 12 bases separating them. The CDR3 has 14 amino acids. CDR3 DNA: TGTGCCAGCAGTCCACCGTTATGGAATTCACCCCTCCACTTT. The encoded protein is CASSPPLWNSPLHF.

The table lists this clonotype with many counts. This chain links TRBV9 with TRBJ1-1, with 12 bases aligning to TRBD1. CDR1 is SGDLS, CDR2 YYNGEE, per germline. CDR3 length: 17 amino acids. V shed 0 bases and J 4 bases; nucleotides not matched to a gene: 7. CDR3 DNA: TGTGCCAGCAGCGTAGACGGGACAGGGGGCATGGGCACTGAAGCTTTCTTT. Protein product: CASSVDGTGGMGTEAFF.

At least ten counts were recorded for this clonotype. The chain carries TRBV5-1 and TRBJ2-5; D remains ambiguous. V shed 1 base and J shed 5 bases, with 12 bases lying between them. CDR3 length equals 14 residues. In germline, CDR1 is SGHRS, CDR2 YFSETQ. DNA of the CDR3: TGCGCCAGCAGCTTGCAAGGGCCGAGGGAGACCCAGTACTTC. It specifies CASSLQGPRETQYF.

There are many counts of this clonotype. The chain employs TRBV20-1 and TRBJ2-2; no clear D gene. Trimming took off 6 bases at V and 0 bases at J, with 11 bases between the two ends. CDR1 and CDR2 (germline): DFQATT, SNEGSKA (reference sequence). This CDR3 has 14 residues. The CDR3 protein is CSAQLGPNTGELFF. DNA of the CDR3: TGCAGTGCCCAGCTTGGGCCGAACACCGGGGAGCTGTTTTTT.